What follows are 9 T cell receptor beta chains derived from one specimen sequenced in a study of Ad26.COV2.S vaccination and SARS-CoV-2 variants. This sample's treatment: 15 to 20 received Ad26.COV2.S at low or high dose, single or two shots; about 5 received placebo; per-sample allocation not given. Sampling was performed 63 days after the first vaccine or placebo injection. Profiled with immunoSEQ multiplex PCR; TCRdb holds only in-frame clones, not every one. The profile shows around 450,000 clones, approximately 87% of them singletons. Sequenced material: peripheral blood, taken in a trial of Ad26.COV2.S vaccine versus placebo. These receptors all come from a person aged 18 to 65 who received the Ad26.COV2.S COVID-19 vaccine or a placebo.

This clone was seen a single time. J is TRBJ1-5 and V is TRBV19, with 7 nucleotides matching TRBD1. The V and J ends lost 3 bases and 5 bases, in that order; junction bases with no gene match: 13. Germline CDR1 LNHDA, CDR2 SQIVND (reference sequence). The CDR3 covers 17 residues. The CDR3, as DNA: TGTGCCAGTAGTATCTTCTCAGGGGACAGAGTCGATCAGCCCCAGCATTTT. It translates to CASSIFSGDRVDQPQHF.

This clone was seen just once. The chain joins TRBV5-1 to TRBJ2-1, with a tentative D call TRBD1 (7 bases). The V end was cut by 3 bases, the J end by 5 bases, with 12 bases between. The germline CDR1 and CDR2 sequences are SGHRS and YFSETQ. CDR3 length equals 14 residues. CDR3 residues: CASSSQGGHNEQFF. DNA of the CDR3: TGCGCCAGCAGCTCCCAGGGGGGCCACAATGAGCAGTTCTTC.

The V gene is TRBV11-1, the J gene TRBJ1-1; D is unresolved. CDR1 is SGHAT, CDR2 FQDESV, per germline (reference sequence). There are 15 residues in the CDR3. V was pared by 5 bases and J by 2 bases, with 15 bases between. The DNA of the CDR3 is TGTGCCAGCAGCCCGTCGAAAGCCTTTAACACTGAAGCTTTCTTT. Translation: CASSPSKAFNTEAFF.

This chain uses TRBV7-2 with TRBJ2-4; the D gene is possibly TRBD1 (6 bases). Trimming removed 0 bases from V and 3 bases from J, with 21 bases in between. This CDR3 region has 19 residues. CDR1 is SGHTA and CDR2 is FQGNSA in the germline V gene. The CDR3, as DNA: TGTGCCAGCAGCTTAGCGGGGAAGGACAGCTCAAAGGACAAAAACATTCAGTACTTC. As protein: CASSLAGKDSSKDKNIQYF.

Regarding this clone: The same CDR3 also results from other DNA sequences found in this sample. The CDR3 DNA sequence: TGTGCCAGCTCACCTAACTTTGGTGAGACCCAGTACTTC. Its protein is CASSPNFGETQYF. The chain couples TRBV18 to TRBJ2-5; D is uncertain. The CDR3 is made up of 13 amino acids. V was cut by 3 bases and J by 5 bases, with 10 bases left in between. CDR1 is KGHSH and CDR2 is LQKENI in the germline V gene. The complete variable domain, with remaining parts taken from reference TRBV18 and TRBJ2-5, reads NAGVMQNPRHLVRRRGQEARLRCSPMKGHSHVYWYRQLPEEGLKFMVYLQKENIIDESGMPKERFSAEFPKEGPSILRIQQVVRGDSAAYFCASSPNFGETQYFGPGTRLLVL.

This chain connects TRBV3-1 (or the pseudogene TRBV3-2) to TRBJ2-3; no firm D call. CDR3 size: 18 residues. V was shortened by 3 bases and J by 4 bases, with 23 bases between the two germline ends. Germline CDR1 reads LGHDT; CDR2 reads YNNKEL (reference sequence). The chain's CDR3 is CASSQRIRTQESPDTQYF. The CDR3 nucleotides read TGTGCCAGCAGCCAGAGGATACGGACCCAAGAATCACCAGATACGCAGTATTTT.

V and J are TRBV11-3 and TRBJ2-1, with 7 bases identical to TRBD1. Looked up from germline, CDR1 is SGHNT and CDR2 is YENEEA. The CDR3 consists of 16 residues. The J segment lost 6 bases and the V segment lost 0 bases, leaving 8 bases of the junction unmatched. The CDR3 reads CASSLERGPVPNEQFF. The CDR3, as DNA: TGTGCCAGCAGCTTAGAGAGGGGGCCTGTTCCCAATGAGCAGTTCTTC.

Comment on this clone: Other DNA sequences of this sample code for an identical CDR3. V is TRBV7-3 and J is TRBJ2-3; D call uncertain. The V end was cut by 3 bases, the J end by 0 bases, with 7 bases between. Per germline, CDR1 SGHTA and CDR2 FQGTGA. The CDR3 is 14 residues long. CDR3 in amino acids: CASSLGSSTDTQYF. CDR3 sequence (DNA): TGTGCCAGCAGCTTGGGCAGTAGCACAGATACGCAGTATTTT.

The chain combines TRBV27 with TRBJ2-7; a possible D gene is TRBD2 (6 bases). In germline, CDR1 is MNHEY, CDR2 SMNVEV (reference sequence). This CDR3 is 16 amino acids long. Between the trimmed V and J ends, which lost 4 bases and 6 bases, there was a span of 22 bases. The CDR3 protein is CASSYTYGRSSTEQYF. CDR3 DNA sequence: TGTGCCAGCAGTTATACGTATGGGAGGTCATCGACCGAGCAGTACTTC.